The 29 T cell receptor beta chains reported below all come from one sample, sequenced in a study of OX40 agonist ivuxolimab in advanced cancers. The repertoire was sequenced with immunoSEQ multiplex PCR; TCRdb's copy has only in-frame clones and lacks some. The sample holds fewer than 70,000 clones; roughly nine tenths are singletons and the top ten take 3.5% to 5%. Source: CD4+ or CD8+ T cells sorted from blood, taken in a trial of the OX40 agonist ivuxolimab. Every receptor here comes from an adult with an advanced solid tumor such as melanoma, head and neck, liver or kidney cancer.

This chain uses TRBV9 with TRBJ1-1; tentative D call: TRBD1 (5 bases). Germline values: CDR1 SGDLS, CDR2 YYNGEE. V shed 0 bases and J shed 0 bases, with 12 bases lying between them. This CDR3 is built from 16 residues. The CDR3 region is CASSVAVQGMNTEAFF. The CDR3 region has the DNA TGTGCCAGCAGCGTAGCTGTCCAGGGAATGAACACTGAAGCTTTCTTT.

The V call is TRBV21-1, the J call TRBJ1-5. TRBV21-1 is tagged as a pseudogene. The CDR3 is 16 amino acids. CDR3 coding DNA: TGTGCCAGCCTAAGTACGAGGGAATATAGCAATCAGCCCCAGCATTTT. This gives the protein CASLSTREYSNQPQHF.

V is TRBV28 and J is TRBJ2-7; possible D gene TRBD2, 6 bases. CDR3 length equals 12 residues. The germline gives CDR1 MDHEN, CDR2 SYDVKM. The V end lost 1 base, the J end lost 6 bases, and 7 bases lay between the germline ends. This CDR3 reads CASSLFGGEQYV. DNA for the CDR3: TGTGCCAGCAGTTTATTCGGGGGCGAGCAGTACGTC.

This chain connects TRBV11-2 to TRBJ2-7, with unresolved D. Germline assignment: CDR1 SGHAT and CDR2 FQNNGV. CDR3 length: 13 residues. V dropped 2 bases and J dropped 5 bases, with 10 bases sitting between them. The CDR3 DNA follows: TGTGCCAGCAGCTTATTCTCTGGAGACGAGCAGTACTTC. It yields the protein CASSLFSGDEQYF.

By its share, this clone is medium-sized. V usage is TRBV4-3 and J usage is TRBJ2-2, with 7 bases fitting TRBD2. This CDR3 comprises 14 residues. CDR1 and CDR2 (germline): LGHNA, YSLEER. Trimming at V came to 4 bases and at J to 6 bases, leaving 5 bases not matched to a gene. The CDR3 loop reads CASSLSRGAGELFF. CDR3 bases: TGCGCCAGCAGCCTAAGCCGGGGGGCCGGGGAGCTGTTTTTT.

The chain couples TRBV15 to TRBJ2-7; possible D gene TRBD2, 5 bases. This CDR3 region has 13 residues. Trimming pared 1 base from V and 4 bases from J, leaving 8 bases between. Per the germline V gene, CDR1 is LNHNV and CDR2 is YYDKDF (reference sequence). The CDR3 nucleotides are TGTGCCACCAGCAGAGGGGCGGGTTACGAGCAGTACTTC. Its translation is CATSRGAGYEQYF.

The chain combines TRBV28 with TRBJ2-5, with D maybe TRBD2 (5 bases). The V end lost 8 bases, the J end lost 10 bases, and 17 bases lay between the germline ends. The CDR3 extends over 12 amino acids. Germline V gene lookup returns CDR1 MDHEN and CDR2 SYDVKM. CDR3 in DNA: TGTGCCAGCGGCGACCCCGGTGAGGGCCAGTACTTC. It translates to CASGDPGEGQYF. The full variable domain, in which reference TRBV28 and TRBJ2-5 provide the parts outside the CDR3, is DVKVTQSSRYLVKRTGEKVFLECVQDMDHENMFWYRQDPGLGLRLIYFSYDVKMKEKGDIPEGYSVSREKKERFSLILESASTNQTSMYLCASGDPGEGQYFGPGTRLLVL.

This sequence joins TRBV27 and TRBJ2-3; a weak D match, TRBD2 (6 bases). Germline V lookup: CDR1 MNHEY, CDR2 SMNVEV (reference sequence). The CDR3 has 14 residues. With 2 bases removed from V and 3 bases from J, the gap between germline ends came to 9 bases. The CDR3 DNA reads TGTGCCAGCAGTTTAGAGCGGGTGACAGATACGCAGTATTTT. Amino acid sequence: CASSLERVTDTQYF.

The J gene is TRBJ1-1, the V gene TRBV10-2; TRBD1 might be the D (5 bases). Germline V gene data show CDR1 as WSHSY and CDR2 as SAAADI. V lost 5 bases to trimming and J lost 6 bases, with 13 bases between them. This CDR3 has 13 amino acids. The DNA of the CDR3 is TGCGCCAGCAGTCTAGGGGACTACGCTGAAGCTTTCTTT. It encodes CASSLGDYAEAFF.

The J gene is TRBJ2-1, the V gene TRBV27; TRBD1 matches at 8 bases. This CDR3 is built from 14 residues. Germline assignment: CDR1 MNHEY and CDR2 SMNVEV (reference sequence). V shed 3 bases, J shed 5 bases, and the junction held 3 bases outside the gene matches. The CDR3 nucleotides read TGTGCCAGCAGTTTCCAGGGGGCTCACAATGAGCAGTTCTTC. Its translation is CASSFQGAHNEQFF.

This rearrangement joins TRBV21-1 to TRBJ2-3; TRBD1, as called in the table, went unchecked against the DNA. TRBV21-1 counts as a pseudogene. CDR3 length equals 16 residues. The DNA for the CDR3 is TGTGCCAGCAGCAAAGTCGAAGGGGGAGTCACAGATACGCAGTATTTT. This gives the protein CASSKVEGGVTDTQYF.

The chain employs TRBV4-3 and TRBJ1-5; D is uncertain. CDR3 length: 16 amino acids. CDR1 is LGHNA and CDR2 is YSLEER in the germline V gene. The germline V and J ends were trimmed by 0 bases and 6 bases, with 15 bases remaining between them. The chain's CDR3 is CASSQDRSGFGQPQHF. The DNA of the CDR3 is TGCGCCAGCAGCCAAGATCGGTCCGGGTTCGGTCAGCCCCAGCATTTT.

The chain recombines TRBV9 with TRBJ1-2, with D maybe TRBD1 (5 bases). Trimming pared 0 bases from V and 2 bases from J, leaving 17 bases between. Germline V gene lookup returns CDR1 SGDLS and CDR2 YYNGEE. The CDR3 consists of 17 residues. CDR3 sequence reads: CASSVERTHHGNYGYTF. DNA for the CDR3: TGTGCCAGCAGCGTAGAAAGGACACACCACGGCAACTATGGCTACACCTTC.

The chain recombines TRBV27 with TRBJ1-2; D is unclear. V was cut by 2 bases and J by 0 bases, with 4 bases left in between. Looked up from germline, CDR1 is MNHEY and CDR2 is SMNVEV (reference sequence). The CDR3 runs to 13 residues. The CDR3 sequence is CASSLGSNYGYTF. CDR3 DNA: TGTGCCAGCAGTTTAGGGTCTAACTATGGCTACACCTTC.

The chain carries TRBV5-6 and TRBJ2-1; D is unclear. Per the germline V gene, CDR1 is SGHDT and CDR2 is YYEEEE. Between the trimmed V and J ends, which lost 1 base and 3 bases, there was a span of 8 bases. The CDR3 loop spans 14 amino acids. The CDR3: CASSLTRFYNEQFF. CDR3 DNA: TGTGCCAGCAGCTTGACCCGCTTCTACAATGAGCAGTTCTTC.

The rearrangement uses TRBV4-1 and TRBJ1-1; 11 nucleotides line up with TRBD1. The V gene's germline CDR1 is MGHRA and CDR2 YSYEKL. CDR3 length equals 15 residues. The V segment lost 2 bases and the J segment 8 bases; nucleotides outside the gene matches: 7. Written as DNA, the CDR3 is TGCGCCAGCAGCCAATCACCGGGACAGGGGGTCGAAGCTTTCTTT. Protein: CASSQSPGQGVEAFF.

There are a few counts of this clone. The CDR3 reads CASSPIAGYNEQFF. For the CDR3, the DNA is TGTGCCAGCTCACCTATAGCGGGGTACAATGAGCAGTTCTTC. The chain is built from TRBV18 and TRBJ2-1, with TRBD2 matching over 8 bases. Trimming at V came to 3 bases and at J to 4 bases, leaving 2 bases not matched to a gene. Germline values: CDR1 KGHSH, CDR2 LQKENI. The CDR3 extends over 14 amino acids.

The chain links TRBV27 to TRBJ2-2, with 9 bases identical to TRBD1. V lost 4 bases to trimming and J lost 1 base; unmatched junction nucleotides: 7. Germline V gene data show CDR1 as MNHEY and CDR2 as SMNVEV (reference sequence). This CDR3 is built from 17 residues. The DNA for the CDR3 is TGTGCCAGCAGTTGGGGGCCGGGACAGGGGAACACCGGGGAGCTGTTTTTT. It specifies CASSWGPGQGNTGELFF.

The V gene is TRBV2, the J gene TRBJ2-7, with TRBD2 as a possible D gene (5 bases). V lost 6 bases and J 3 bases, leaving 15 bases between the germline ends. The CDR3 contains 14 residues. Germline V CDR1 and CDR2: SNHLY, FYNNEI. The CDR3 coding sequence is TGTGCCAGCAGGCCCGCGAGGGTGAACTACGAGCAGTACTTC. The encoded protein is CASRPARVNYEQYF.

The CDR3 DNA reads as TGTGCCAGCAGTTACTCGACAGGGGGAGGCTACACCTTC. Protein sequence: CASSYSTGGGYTF. The V gene is TRBV6-5, the J gene TRBJ1-2; 9 nucleotides align to TRBD1. Germline V gene sequence: CDR1 MNHEY, CDR2 SVGAGI. V lost 0 bases and J lost 8; bases outside the gene matches: 1. The CDR3 sequence is 13 residues long.

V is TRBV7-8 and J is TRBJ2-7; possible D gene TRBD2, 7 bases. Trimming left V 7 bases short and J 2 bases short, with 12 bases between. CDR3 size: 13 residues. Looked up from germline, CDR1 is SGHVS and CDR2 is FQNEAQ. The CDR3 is CASNGGAAYEQYV. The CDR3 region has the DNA TGTGCCAGCAATGGGGGGGCGGCCTACGAGCAGTACGTC.

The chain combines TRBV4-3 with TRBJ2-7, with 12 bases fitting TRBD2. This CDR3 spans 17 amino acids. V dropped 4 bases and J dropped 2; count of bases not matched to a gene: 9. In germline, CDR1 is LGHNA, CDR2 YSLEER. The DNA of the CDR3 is TGCGCCAGCAGCCCAGGGGCGACTAGCGGGGGACCCTACGAGCAGTACTTC. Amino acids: CASSPGATSGGPYEQYF.

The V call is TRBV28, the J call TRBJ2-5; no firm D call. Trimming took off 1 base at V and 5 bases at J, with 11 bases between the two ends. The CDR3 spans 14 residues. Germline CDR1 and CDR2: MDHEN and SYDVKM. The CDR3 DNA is TGTGCCAGCAGTTTATCGGCGGAGTGGGAGACCCAGTACTTC. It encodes CASSLSAEWETQYF.

The CDR3 nucleotides are TGTGCCAGCAGTCTTTACAGCTGGGATACGCAGTATTTT. It encodes CASSLYSWDTQYF. The V call is TRBV27, the J call TRBJ2-3, with D uncertain. There are 13 residues in the CDR3. V lost 5 bases, J lost 6 bases, and 12 bases lay in between. The germline CDR1 and CDR2 sequences are MNHEY and SMNVEV (reference sequence).

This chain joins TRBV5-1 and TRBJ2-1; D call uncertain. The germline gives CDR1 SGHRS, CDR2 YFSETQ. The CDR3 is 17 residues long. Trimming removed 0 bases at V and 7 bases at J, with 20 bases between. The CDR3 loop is CASSLVFMDQYKNEQFF. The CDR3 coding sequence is TGCGCCAGCAGCTTGGTATTCATGGACCAATATAAAAATGAGCAGTTCTTC.

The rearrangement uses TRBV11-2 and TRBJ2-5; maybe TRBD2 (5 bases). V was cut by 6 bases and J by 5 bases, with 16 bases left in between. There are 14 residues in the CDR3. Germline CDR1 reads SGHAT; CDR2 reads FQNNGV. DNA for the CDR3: TGTGCCAGCAGGGAGGAGGTAGCCTGGGAGACCCAGTACTTC. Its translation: CASREEVAWETQYF. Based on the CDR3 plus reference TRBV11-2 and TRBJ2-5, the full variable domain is EAGVAQSPRYKIIEKRQSVAFWCNPISGHATLYWYQQILGQGPKLLIQFQNNGVVDDSQLPKDRFSAERLKGVDSTLKIQPAKLEDSAVYLCASREEVAWETQYFGPGTRLLVL.

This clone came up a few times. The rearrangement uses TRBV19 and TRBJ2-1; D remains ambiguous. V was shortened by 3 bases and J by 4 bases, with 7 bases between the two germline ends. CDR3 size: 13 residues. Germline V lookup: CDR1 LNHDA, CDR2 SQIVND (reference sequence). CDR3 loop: CASSIDGYNEQFF. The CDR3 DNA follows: TGTGCCAGTAGTATCGACGGGTACAATGAGCAGTTCTTC.

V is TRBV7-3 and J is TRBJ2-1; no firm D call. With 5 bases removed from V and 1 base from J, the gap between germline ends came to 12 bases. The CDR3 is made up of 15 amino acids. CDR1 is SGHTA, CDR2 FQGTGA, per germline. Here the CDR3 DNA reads TGTGCCAGCAGCCCAAAACGGCTATCCTACAATGAGCAGTTCTTC. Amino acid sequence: CASSPKRLSYNEQFF.

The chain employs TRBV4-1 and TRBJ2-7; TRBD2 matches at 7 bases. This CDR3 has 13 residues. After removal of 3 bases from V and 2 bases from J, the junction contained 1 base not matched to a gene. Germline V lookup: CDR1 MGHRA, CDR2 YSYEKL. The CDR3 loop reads CASSHGGAYEQYF. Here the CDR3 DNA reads TGCGCCAGCAGCCATGGGGGGGCCTACGAGCAGTACTTC.